This T cell receptor beta chain was documented in a study of CD8 T cells in Susac syndrome. The germline V and J ends were trimmed by 5 bases and 4 bases, with 14 bases remaining between them. The CDR3 has 15 amino acids. Germline CDR1 reads MDHEN; CDR2 reads SYDVKM. Reverse transcription used about 0.45 to 1 ug RNA and random hexamers. TCRdb called the immunoSEQ multiplex PCR reads again in MiXCR, with one record for every CDR3 protein. The repertoire consists of about 130,000 distinct CDR3 sequences, with 85% to 95% occurring once and the leading ten covering roughly 0.3%. The chain uses TRBV28 and TRBJ1-4; no definite D call. The sequenced material came from CD8+ T cells from PBMCs. The receptor was isolated from a human donor with multiple sclerosis. In nucleotides, the CDR3 is TGTGCCAGCAGTGCCCCGAAACACAATAATGAAAAACTGTTTTTT. Translation: CASSAPKHNNEKLFF.